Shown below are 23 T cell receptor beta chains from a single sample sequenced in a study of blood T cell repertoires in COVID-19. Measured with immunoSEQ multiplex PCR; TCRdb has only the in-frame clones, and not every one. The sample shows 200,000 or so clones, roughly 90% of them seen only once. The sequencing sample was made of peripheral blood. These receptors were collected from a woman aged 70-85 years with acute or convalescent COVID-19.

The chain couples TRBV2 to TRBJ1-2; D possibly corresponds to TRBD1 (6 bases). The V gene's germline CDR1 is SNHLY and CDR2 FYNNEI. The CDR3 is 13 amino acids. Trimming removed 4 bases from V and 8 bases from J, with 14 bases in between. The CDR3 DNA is TGTGCCAGCAGTGTCCTCACAGGGACAGGCTACACCTTC. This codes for CASSVLTGTGYTF. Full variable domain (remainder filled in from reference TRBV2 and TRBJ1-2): EPEVTQTPSHQVTQMGQEVILRCVPISNHLYFYWYRQILGQKVEFLVSFYNNEISEKSEIFDDQFSVERPDGSNFTLKIRSTKLEDSAMYFCASSVLTGTGYTFGSGTRLTVV.

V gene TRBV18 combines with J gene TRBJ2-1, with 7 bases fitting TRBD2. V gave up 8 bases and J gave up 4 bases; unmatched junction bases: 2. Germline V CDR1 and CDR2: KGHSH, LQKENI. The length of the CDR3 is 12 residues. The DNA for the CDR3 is TGTGCCAGCCAACTAGCGTACAATGAGCAGTTCTTC. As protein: CASQLAYNEQFF.

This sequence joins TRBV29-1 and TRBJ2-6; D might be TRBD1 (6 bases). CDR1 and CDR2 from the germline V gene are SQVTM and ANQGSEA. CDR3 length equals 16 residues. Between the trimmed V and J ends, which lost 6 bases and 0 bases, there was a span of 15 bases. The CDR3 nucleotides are TGCAGCGTGTTCCGGGACACAGACTCTGGGGCCAACGTCCTGACTTTC. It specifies CSVFRDTDSGANVLTF.

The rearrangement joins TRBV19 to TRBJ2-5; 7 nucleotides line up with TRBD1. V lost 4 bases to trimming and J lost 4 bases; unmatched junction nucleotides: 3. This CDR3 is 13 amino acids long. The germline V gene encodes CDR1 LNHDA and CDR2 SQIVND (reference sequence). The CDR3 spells CASSRGDRETQYF. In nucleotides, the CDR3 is TGTGCCAGTAGTAGAGGGGACAGAGAGACCCAGTACTTC.

This CDR3 reads CASSLSGGSYEQYF. CDR3 DNA: TGTGCCAGCAGCCTAAGCGGGGGGTCCTACGAGCAGTACTTC. V and J are TRBV3-1 (or the pseudogene TRBV3-2) and TRBJ2-7, with 9 nucleotides matching TRBD2. The CDR3 extends over 14 amino acids. V shed 4 bases and J 1 base; nucleotides not matched to a gene: 2. Germline assignment: CDR1 LGHDT and CDR2 YNNKEL (reference sequence).

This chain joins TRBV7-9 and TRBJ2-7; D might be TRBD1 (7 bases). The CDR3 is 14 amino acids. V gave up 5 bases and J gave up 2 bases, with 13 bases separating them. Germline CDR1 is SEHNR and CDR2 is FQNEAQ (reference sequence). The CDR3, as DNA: TGTGCCAGCAGCCGACAGGGAGGAACCTACGAGCAGTACTTC. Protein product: CASSRQGGTYEQYF.

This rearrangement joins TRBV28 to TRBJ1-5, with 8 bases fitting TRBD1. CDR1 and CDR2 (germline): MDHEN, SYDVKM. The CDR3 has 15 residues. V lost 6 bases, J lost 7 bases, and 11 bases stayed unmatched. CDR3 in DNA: TGTGCCAGCAGCCAAGACAGGGGACGGCCGCAGCCCCAGCATTTT. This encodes CASSQDRGRPQPQHF.

The CDR3 bases are TGCGCCAGCAGCCCGGGATTTATAGATTCACCCCTCCACTTT. This gives the protein CASSPGFIDSPLHF. The rearrangement links TRBV5-1 to TRBJ1-6, with D uncertain. V was pared by 4 bases and J by 8 bases, with 13 bases between. This CDR3 is built from 14 residues. Germline V gives CDR1 SGHRS, CDR2 YFSETQ.

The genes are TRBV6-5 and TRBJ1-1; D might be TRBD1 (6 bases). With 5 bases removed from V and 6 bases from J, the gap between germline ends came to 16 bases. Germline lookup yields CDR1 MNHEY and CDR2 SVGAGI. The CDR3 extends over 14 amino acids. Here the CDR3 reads CASSNRVGKPEAFF. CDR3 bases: TGTGCCAGCAGTAACAGGGTGGGTAAGCCTGAAGCTTTCTTT.

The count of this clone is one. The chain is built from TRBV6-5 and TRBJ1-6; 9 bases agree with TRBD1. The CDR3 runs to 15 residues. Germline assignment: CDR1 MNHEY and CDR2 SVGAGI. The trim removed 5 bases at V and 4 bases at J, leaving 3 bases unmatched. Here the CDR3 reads CASSTTGGYNSPLHF. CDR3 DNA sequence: TGTGCCAGCAGTACGACAGGGGGATATAATTCACCCCTCCACTTT.

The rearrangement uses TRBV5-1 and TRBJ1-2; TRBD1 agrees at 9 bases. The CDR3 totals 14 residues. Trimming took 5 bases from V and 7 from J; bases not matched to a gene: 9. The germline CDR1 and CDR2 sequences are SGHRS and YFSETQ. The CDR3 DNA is TGCGCCAGCAGAGAAACAGGGGGCGCGAGTGGCTACACCTTC. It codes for CASRETGGASGYTF. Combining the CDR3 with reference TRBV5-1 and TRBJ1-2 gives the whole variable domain KAGVTQTPRYLIKTRGQQVTLSCSPISGHRSVSWYQQTPGQGLQFLFEYFSETQRNKGNFPGRFSGRQFSNSRSEMNVSTLELGDSALYLCASRETGGASGYTFGSGTRLTVV.

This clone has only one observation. The CDR3 DNA reads TGTGCCAGCAGCGTAGACTCACAGGGATATGAGCAGTTCTTC. This sequence encodes CASSVDSQGYEQFF. V and J are TRBV9 and TRBJ2-1; tentative D call: TRBD1 (6 bases). CDR1 is SGDLS, CDR2 YYNGEE, per germline. V dropped 0 bases and J dropped 8 bases, with 12 bases sitting between them. The CDR3 totals 14 residues.

Here the CDR3 reads CSGNRGQRNEAFF. DNA for the CDR3: TGCAGCGGGAACAGGGGGCAGAGGAATGAAGCTTTCTTT. The chain uses TRBV29-1 and TRBJ1-1, with 9 bases lining up with TRBD1. J gave up 7 bases and V 7 bases, and 10 bases lay outside the gene matches. Germline V gene lookup returns CDR1 SQVTM and CDR2 ANQGSEA. This CDR3 spans 13 amino acids.

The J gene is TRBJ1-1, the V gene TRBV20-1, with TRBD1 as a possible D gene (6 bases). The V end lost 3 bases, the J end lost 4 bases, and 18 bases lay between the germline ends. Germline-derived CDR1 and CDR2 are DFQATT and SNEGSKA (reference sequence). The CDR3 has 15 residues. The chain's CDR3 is CSASGDNWGGTEAFF. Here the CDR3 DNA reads TGCAGTGCTAGTGGGGACAACTGGGGCGGCACTGAAGCTTTCTTT.

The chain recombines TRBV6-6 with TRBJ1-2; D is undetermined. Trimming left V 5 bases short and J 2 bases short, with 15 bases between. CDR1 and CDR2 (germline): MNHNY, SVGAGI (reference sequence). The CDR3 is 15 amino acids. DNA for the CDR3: TGTGCCAGCAGTCAGAGACTGGATTTCAACTATGGCTACACCTTC. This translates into CASSQRLDFNYGYTF.

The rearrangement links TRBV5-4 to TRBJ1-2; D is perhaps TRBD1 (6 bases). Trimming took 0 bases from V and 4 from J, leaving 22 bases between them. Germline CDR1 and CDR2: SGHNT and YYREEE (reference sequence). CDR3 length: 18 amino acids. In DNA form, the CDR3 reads TGTGCCAGCAGCTTGGCTGACTCCAGGGCGACAGGAGGCTATGGCTACACCTTC. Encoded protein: CASSLADSRATGGYGYTF.

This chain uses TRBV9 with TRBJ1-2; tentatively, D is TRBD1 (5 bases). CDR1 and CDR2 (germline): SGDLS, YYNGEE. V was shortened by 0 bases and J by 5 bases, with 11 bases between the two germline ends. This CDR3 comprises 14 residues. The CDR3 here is CASSVDRTGYGYTF. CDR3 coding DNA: TGTGCCAGCAGCGTAGATAGAACAGGATATGGCTACACCTTC.

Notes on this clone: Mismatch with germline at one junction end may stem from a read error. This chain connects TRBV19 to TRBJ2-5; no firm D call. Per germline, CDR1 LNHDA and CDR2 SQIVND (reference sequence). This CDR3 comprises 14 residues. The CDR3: CASSIGVVSETQYF. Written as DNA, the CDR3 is TGTGCCAGTAGCATAGGAGTGGTGTCGGAGACCCAGTACTTC.

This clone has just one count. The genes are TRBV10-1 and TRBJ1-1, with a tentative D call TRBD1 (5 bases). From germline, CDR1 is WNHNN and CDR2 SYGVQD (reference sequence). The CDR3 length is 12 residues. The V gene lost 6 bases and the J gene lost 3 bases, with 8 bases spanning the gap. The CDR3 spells CASRGGDTEAFF. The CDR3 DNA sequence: TGCGCCAGCAGGGGAGGGGACACTGAAGCTTTCTTT.

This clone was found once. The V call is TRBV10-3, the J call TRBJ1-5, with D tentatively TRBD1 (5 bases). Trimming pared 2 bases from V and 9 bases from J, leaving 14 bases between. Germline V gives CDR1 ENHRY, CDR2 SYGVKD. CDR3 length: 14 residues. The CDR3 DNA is TGTGCCATCAGTGAGGACAGACCCTGGGGGCCCCAGCATTTT. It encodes CAISEDRPWGPQHF.

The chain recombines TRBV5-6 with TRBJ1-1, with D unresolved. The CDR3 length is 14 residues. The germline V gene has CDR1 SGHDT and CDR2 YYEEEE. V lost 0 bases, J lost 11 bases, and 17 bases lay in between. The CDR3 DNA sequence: TGTGCCAGCAGCTTGGGCAGCCCTCCCTTGAGGGCTTTCTTT. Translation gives CASSLGSPPLRAFF.

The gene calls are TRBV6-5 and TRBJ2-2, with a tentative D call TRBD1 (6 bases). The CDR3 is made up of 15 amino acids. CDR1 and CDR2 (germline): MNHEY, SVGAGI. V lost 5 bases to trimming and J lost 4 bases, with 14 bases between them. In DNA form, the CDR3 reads TGTGCCAGCAGTAATACAGGGATTCCCACCGGGGAGCTGTTTTTT. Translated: CASSNTGIPTGELFF.

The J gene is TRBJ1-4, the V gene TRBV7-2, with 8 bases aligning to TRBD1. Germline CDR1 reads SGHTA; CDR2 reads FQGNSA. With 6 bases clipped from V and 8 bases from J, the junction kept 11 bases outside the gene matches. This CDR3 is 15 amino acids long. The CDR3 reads CASSSSGQGREKLFF. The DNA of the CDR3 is TGTGCCAGCAGTTCAAGTGGACAGGGTAGGGAAAAACTGTTTTTT.